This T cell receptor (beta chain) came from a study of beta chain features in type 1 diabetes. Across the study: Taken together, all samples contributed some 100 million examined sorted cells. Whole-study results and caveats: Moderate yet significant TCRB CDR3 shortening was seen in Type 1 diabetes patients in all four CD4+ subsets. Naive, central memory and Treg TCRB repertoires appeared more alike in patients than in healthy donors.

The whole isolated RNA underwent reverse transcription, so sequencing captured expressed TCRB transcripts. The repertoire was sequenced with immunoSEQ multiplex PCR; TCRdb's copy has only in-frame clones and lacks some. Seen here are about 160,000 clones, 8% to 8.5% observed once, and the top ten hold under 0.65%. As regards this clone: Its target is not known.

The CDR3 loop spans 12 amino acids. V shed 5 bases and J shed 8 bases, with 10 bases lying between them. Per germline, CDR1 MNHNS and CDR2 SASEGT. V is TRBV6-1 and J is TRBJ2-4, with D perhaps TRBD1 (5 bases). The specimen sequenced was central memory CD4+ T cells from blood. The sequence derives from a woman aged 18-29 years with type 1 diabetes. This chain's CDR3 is CASSPTEDIQYF. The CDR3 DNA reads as TGTGCCAGCAGTCCGACAGAAGACATTCAGTACTTC.